This T cell receptor beta chain came from a study of shared clonotypes between healthy human individuals. Germline loops: CDR1 SGHNT, CDR2 YYREEE (reference sequence). V was shortened by 1 base and J by 0 bases, with 9 bases between the two germline ends. This CDR3 is built from 15 residues. Every immunoSEQ plate was one replicate of a subset's evenly spread DNA. Produced via immunoSEQ multiplex PCR; TCRdb's table is partial and in-frame only. The sample gives some 2,000,000 clones, over 85% of which show up once; about 0.13% is in the top ten. Adult Caucasians living in Nashville, Tennessee made up all of the donors. Whole-study results and caveats: Generally, naive subsets came out with larger estimated richness than memory subsets. An effect of sequencing depth on clonotype sharing among donors was expected.

This clone has only one observation. Its antigen is still unknown. The same CDR3 is also encoded by other DNA sequences in this sample. Sequenced input: naive CD4+ T cells sorted from blood. The subset: CD45RA+ positively selected. The chain links TRBV5-4 to TRBJ2-3; the D gene could be TRBD1 or TRBD2 (6 bases each). The receptor was derived from a young man in good health. The DNA of the CDR3 is TGTGCCAGCAGCTTGCGGGGGCCTAGCACAGATACGCAGTATTTT. Protein sequence: CASSLRGPSTDTQYF.